This T cell receptor (beta chain) was found in a study of early T cells in non-severe SARS-CoV-2 infection. At the level of the study: Sequencing targeted bulk RNA from unsorted whole blood, leaving chains unpaired.

The CDR3 has 14 residues. Germline V gene data show CDR1 as SGHTA and CDR2 as FQGNSA. V was clipped by 1 base and J by 7 bases, with 13 bases between them. Study-wide findings and caveats: Matching against VDJdb likely underestimated virus-specific expansions, favoring anti-spike CD8.

Individual cDNA molecules received unique molecular identifiers. TCRdb itself ran the 5' RACE reads through MiXCR, one entry per CDR3 protein. The table shows about 55,000 distinct CDR3 sequences, with 12% occurring only once. This clonotype has just a few counts. Its specificity is not known. This receptor was taken from an adult who was a healthcare worker with PCR-confirmed SARS-CoV-2 infection or an uninfected control (not recorded which). Input material: whole blood. This rearrangement joins TRBV7-2 to TRBJ1-1; D ambiguous. The CDR3, as DNA: TGTGCCAGCAGCTTAGAAAGAATGTTGGGTGAAGCTTTCTTT. As protein: CASSLERMLGEAFF.